Below are 3 T cell receptor beta chains sequenced from a single sample in a study of cytomegalovirus exposure and HLA in healthy donors. PCR amplification relied on 60 Vbeta primers (plus 13 Jbeta primers). Assay used: immunoSEQ multiplex PCR; TCRdb lists only in-frame clones, some missing. The repertoire shows 150,000 to 200,000 clones; the top ten hold under 2.5%. Source material: PBMCs. The receptors here all came from a man aged 25-45 years in good health and CMV-seronegative.

The gene calls are TRBV4-1 and TRBJ2-1; the match to TRBD2 covers 7 bases. This CDR3 region has 14 residues. Germline lookup yields CDR1 MGHRA and CDR2 YSYEKL. The ends lost 1 base at V and 10 bases at J; junction bases unmatched: 7. CDR3 amino acids: CASSQVGGLVEQFF. The CDR3 region has the DNA TGCGCCAGCAGCCAAGTGGGAGGGCTGGTGGAGCAGTTCTTC.

This rearrangement joins TRBV19 to TRBJ1-2; TRBD1 matches at 7 bases. V shed 5 bases and J 2 bases; nucleotides not matched to a gene: 5. The CDR3 length is 14 residues. From germline, CDR1 is LNHDA and CDR2 SQIVND (reference sequence). The CDR3 DNA follows: TGTGCCAGTAGTCCCGGGACAGAGAACTATGGCTACACCTTC. Its protein product is CASSPGTENYGYTF. The complete variable domain, with remaining parts taken from reference TRBV19 and TRBJ1-2, reads DGGITQSPKYLFRKEGQNVTLSCEQNLNHDAMYWYRQDPGQGLRLIYYSQIVNDFQKGDIAEGYSVSREKKESFPLTVTSAQKNPTAFYLCASSPGTENYGYTFGSGTRLTVV.

The V and J genes are TRBV6-4 and TRBJ2-2; D gene ambiguous. The CDR3 contains 14 residues. Germline values: CDR1 MRHNA, CDR2 SNTAGT. Trimming stripped 0 bases from V and 3 bases from J, with 5 bases between. Written as DNA, the CDR3 is TGTGCCAGCAGTGACTCAAGCGACACCGGGGAGCTGTTTTTT. Translation gives CASSDSSDTGELFF.